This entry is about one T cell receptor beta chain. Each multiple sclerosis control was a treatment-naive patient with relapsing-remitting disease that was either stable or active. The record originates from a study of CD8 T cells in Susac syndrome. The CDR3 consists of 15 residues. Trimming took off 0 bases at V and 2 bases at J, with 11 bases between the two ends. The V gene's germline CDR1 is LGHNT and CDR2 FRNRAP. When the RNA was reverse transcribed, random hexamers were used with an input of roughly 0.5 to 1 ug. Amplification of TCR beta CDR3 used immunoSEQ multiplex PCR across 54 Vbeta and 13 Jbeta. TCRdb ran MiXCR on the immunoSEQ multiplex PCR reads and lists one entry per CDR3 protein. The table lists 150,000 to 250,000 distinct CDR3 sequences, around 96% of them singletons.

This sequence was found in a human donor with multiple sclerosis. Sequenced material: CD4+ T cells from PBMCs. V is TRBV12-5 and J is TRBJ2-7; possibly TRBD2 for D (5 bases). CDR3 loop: CASGLVIGKAYEQYF. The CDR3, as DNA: TGTGCTAGTGGTTTGGTAATCGGGAAGGCCTACGAGCAGTACTTC.